What follows describes a single T cell receptor beta chain. What it binds is unknown. The study isolated at least 7 million PBMCs from each sample. The data stem from a study of blood T cells in healthy people across ages. The V segment lost 5 bases and the J segment 1 base; nucleotides outside the gene matches: 7. The germline gives CDR1 MDHEN, CDR2 SYDVKM. The CDR3 runs 16 residues. Findings and limits, study-wide: Total diversity from one million sequenced T cells was likely underestimated.

PCR was performed a second time for about 6 to 12 cycles using a sample-barcoded 5' primer and a J-beta primer mix. There were at least 2.5 million CDR3-containing paired-end reads obtained from each sample. TCRdb independently ran MiXCR on the 5' RACE reads; one entry per CDR3 protein. The sample records under 2 million distinct CDR3 sequences, around 35% being singletons. The chain joins TRBV28 to TRBJ1-1; TRBD1 matches at 10 bases. The TCR was taken from a young woman in good health. The material sequenced was blood. CDR3 sequence: CASSPRDRGANTEAFF. The CDR3 nucleotides read TGTGCCAGCAGTCCACGGGACAGGGGCGCGAACACTGAAGCTTTCTTT.